This passage covers 25 T cell receptor beta chains from one sample sequenced in a study of blood T cell repertoires in COVID-19. Sequencing used immunoSEQ multiplex PCR; TCRdb keeps in-frame clones, though not all of them. The table has more than 80,000 clones, around four fifths seen once. The specimen was peripheral blood. Receptors originate from a human donor in a cohort sampled during active COVID-19.

This sequence joins TRBV3-1 (or the pseudogene TRBV3-2) and TRBJ1-6; a possible D gene is TRBD1 (6 bases). The length of the CDR3 is 14 residues. Germline V gene data show CDR1 as LGHDT and CDR2 as YNNKEL (reference sequence). The germline V and J ends were trimmed by 3 bases and 13 bases, with 16 bases remaining between them. CDR3 sequence reads: CASSHSGDTAPLHF. In nucleotides, the CDR3 is TGTGCCAGCAGCCATAGCGGGGACACGGCGCCCCTCCACTTT.

This clone has only a few counts. The V call is TRBV7-7, the J call TRBJ2-7; 7 bases are shared with TRBD2. The CDR3 runs 15 residues. Germline assignment: CDR1 SSHAT and CDR2 FNYEAQ (reference sequence). Losses at the gene ends were 1 base for V and 3 bases for J; bases not matched to a gene: 6. The DNA for the CDR3 is TGTGCCAGCAGCTTAGGCGGGGGAATCGACTACGAGCAGTACTTC. This gives the protein CASSLGGGIDYEQYF.

V usage is TRBV7-9 and J usage is TRBJ1-4; D gene ambiguous. The CDR3 consists of 14 residues. CDR1 SEHNR and CDR2 FQNEAQ come from the germline V gene (reference sequence). V was shortened by 4 bases and J by 10 bases, with 16 bases between the two germline ends. Here the CDR3 DNA reads TGTGCCAGCAGCTCCGGAGCCAATCCTGGAAAACTGTTTTTT. Its protein is CASSSGANPGKLFF.

This chain joins TRBV6-1 and TRBJ1-1, with 7 bases fitting TRBD1. The CDR3 totals 12 residues. Losses at the gene ends were 0 bases for V and 10 bases for J; bases not matched to a gene: 2. Germline CDR1 is MNHNS and CDR2 is SASEGT. In nucleotides, the CDR3 is TGTGCCAGCAGTGAAGCGAGGGGGCGAGCTTTCTTT. Amino acid sequence: CASSEARGRAFF.

The J gene is TRBJ2-2, the V gene TRBV9; TRBD1 is a possible D gene (7 bases). V gave up 2 bases and J gave up 6 bases, with 11 bases separating them. CDR3 length equals 14 residues. The germline CDR1 and CDR2 sequences are SGDLS and YYNGEE. As DNA, the CDR3 is TGTGCCAGCAGCGTCAGGGGGGCCCCCGGGGAGCTGTTTTTT. Translating it yields CASSVRGAPGELFF.

Here the CDR3 reads CASSPSGGSMNTEAFF. CDR3 DNA: TGTGCCAGCAGCCCGTCGGGGGGCTCGATGAACACTGAAGCTTTCTTT. The V call is TRBV28, the J call TRBJ1-1; a weak D match, TRBD1 (6 bases). Trimming pared 6 bases from V and 0 bases from J, leaving 17 bases between. This CDR3 has 16 amino acids. Germline CDR1 reads MDHEN; CDR2 reads SYDVKM.

V is TRBV28 and J is TRBJ1-5; D is perhaps TRBD1 (5 bases). Germline CDR1 MDHEN, CDR2 SYDVKM. Trimming stripped 4 bases from V and 6 bases from J, with 13 bases between. The length of the CDR3 is 14 residues. The CDR3 coding sequence is TGTGCCAGCAGTTCCTCGGGGGGAGCTCAGCCCCAGCATTTT. Its translation: CASSSSGGAQPQHF.

The chain uses TRBV19 and TRBJ1-4, with D possibly matching TRBD1 (5 bases). The CDR3 has 15 residues. Trimming stripped 5 bases from V and 5 bases from J, with 15 bases between. Germline loops: CDR1 LNHDA, CDR2 SQIVND (reference sequence). As DNA, the CDR3 is TGTGCCAGTAGTGAAAGACAGACCAAGAATGAAAAACTGTTTTTT. This codes for CASSERQTKNEKLFF.

The gene calls are TRBV6-5 and TRBJ1-2; D is undetermined. This CDR3 spans 12 amino acids. From germline, CDR1 is MNHEY and CDR2 SVGAGI. Trimming stripped 5 bases from V and 4 bases from J, with 8 bases between. For the CDR3, the DNA is TGTGCCAGCAGTCCCCGGGGCTATGGCTACACCTTC. Translation: CASSPRGYGYTF.

The rearrangement links TRBV2 to TRBJ1-3; D gene ambiguous. The CDR3 has 15 residues. V was trimmed by 3 bases and J by 0 bases, leaving 9 bases between them. Germline V gene lookup returns CDR1 SNHLY and CDR2 FYNNEI. The CDR3 nucleotides read TGTGCCAGCAGTGATAATTCCCTCTCTGGAAACACCATATATTTT. As protein: CASSDNSLSGNTIYF.

The rearrangement links TRBV7-2 to TRBJ2-2; 8 bases are shared with TRBD1. J gave up 7 bases and V 5 bases, and 12 bases lay outside the gene matches. This CDR3 comprises 16 residues. Germline V gene data show CDR1 as SGHTA and CDR2 as FQGNSA. Here the CDR3 reads CASSRARTGRFGELFF. CDR3 sequence (DNA): TGTGCCAGCAGCCGCGCTCGGACAGGGCGCTTCGGGGAGCTGTTTTTT.

This clone is labeled large. The chain combines TRBV6-1 with TRBJ1-4; no definite D call. Deletions cut 2 bases from V and 0 bases from J, with 7 bases between. From germline, CDR1 is MNHNS and CDR2 SASEGT. This CDR3 region has 15 residues. Written as DNA, the CDR3 is TGTGCCAGCAGTGAATCGGGTTCAACTAATGAAAAACTGTTTTTT. Translating gives CASSESGSTNEKLFF.

The chain combines TRBV5-1 with TRBJ1-2; 9 bases agree with TRBD1. V was pared by 2 bases and J by 8 bases, with 10 bases of the junction left unmatched. The CDR3 spans 15 residues. CDR1 is SGHRS and CDR2 is YFSETQ in the germline V gene. The CDR3 region has the DNA TGCGCCAGCAGCTTAACAGGGGGCGGATTAGAAGGCTACACCTTC. It encodes CASSLTGGGLEGYTF.

The V call is TRBV28, the J call TRBJ2-3, with 11 bases lining up with TRBD2. The J segment lost 4 bases and the V segment lost 5 bases, leaving 5 bases of the junction unmatched. Germline CDR1 is MDHEN and CDR2 is SYDVKM. The CDR3 has 15 residues. The CDR3 protein is CASSHTSGSSDTQYF. CDR3 in DNA: TGTGCCAGCAGTCATACTAGCGGGAGTTCAGATACGCAGTATTTT.

The chain uses TRBV2 and TRBJ2-1; 15 bases align to TRBD2. V gave up 4 bases and J gave up 4 bases; unmatched junction bases: 5. The CDR3 has 17 amino acids. Germline assignment: CDR1 SNHLY and CDR2 FYNNEI. The CDR3 DNA is TGTGCCAGCAGTGCTAGGGGGACTAGCGGGGGGTACAATGAGCAGTTCTTC. Its protein is CASSARGTSGGYNEQFF.

This clone was observed a handful of times. J is TRBJ1-3 and V is TRBV28; D is undetermined. Germline assignment: CDR1 MDHEN and CDR2 SYDVKM. The CDR3 has 17 residues. Trimming removed 5 bases at V and 7 bases at J, with 24 bases between. The CDR3 region is CASSIPRGVPSGNTIYF. The CDR3 DNA reads as TGTGCCAGCAGTATCCCTCGGGGTGTCCCATCCGGGAACACCATATATTTT.

This clone was seen just once. The chain carries TRBV10-1 and TRBJ2-1; 9 positions match TRBD2. The V gene's germline CDR1 is WNHNN and CDR2 SYGVQD (reference sequence). The CDR3 is 17 residues long. The ends lost 0 bases at V and 7 bases at J; junction bases unmatched: 10. The CDR3 protein is CASSESRGLSGRNEQFF. In DNA form, the CDR3 reads TGCGCCAGCAGTGAGTCAAGGGGTCTTAGCGGGAGAAATGAGCAGTTCTTC.

The count of this clone is one. The V call is TRBV28, the J call TRBJ1-5; 8 positions agree with TRBD1. This CDR3 is built from 13 residues. Germline V lookup: CDR1 MDHEN, CDR2 SYDVKM. V lost 6 bases to trimming and J lost 6 bases; unmatched junction nucleotides: 4. The CDR3 sequence: CASSRRGRQPQHF. CDR3 bases: TGTGCCAGCAGCCGCAGGGGGCGTCAGCCCCAGCATTTT.

The V gene is TRBV24-1, the J gene TRBJ2-1; D possibly corresponds to TRBD2 (5 bases). CDR3 length equals 16 residues. Trimming took 4 bases from V and 0 from J, leaving 12 bases between them. CDR1 is KGHDR, CDR2 SFDVKD, per germline. In DNA, the CDR3 is TGTGCCACCAGTGACCCAGCGGCGAGCTCCTACAATGAGCAGTTCTTC. Translated: CATSDPAASSYNEQFF.

V and J are TRBV19 and TRBJ1-5, with D possibly being TRBD1 (6 bases). CDR3 length: 15 residues. Germline V lookup: CDR1 LNHDA, CDR2 SQIVND (reference sequence). V shed 6 bases and J shed 2 bases, with 14 bases lying between them. CDR3 sequence (DNA): TGTGCCAGTAGCCCAGGGGATACGGGCAATCAGCCCCAGCATTTT. Its protein product is CASSPGDTGNQPQHF.

The V and J genes are TRBV5-1 and TRBJ2-3; 9 positions agree with TRBD2. V shed 0 bases and J 1 base; nucleotides not matched to a gene: 6. Germline-derived CDR1 and CDR2 are SGHRS and YFSETQ. The CDR3 length is 17 residues. The chain's CDR3 is CASSLARGGRGTDTQYF. CDR3 DNA: TGCGCCAGCAGCTTGGCTAGGGGCGGGAGGGGCACAGATACGCAGTATTTT.

This chain links TRBV9 with TRBJ2-2, with TRBD2 identical over 9 bases. Germline V lookup: CDR1 SGDLS, CDR2 YYNGEE. The CDR3 sequence is 16 residues long. J gave up 4 bases and V 2 bases, and 6 bases lay outside the gene matches. CDR3 nucleotides: TGTGCCAGCAGCGTCACTAGCGGGTCCTTCACCGGGGAGCTGTTTTTT. Protein product: CASSVTSGSFTGELFF. Supplemented by reference TRBV9 and TRBJ2-2, the full variable domain reads DSGVTQTPKHLITATGQRVTLRCSPRSGDLSVYWYQQSLDQGLQFLIQYYNGEERAKGNILERFSAQQFPDLHSELNLSSLELGDSALYFCASSVTSGSFTGELFFGEGSRLTVL.

This clone occurred once. The chain has TRBV2 and TRBJ2-2, with TRBD2 matching over 13 bases. The CDR3 spans 15 residues. The germline gives CDR1 SNHLY, CDR2 FYNNEI. Losses at the gene ends were 6 bases for V and 2 bases for J; bases not matched to a gene: 0. The CDR3 DNA sequence: TGTGCCAGCAGGGGACTAGCGGGAAACACCGGGGAGCTGTTTTTT. Translating gives CASRGLAGNTGELFF.

This clone was recorded once. The J gene is TRBJ1-1, the V gene TRBV6-5; D gene ambiguous. V lost 10 bases to trimming and J lost 1 base, with 13 bases between them. The germline V gene encodes CDR1 MNHEY and CDR2 SVGAGI. The CDR3 totals 13 residues. CDR3 region: CATSRITNTEAFF. Here the CDR3 DNA reads TGTGCCACTTCGCGCATCACGAACACTGAAGCTTTCTTT.

The V call is TRBV4-1, the J call TRBJ2-2; 7 bases fit TRBD2. CDR1 MGHRA and CDR2 YSYEKL come from the germline V gene. With 4 bases clipped from V and 0 bases from J, the junction kept 2 bases outside the gene matches. The CDR3 consists of 15 residues. CDR3: CASSRLAANTGELFF. The CDR3 nucleotides are TGCGCCAGCAGCCGCCTAGCGGCGAACACCGGGGAGCTGTTTTTT.